This T cell receptor (beta chain) emerged from a study of response to subunit inactivated influenza vaccine. Each CDR3 protein is one row after TCRdb ran MiXCR on the RT-PCR reads. Among roughly 290,000 distinct CDR3 sequences, 20% to 25% were seen once, and the ten largest hold around 9.6%. The receptor comes from a man between 50 and 75 years old who received an inactivated influenza vaccine. Sequencing used PBMCs from blood, obtained less than 22 months after vaccination.

The CDR3 loop is CASSSNYPNEQFF. DNA for the CDR3: TGCGCCAGCAGCTCAAACTACCCCAATGAGCAGTTCTTC. The chain has TRBV5-1 and TRBJ2-1; D is unresolved. Trimming removed 3 bases at V and 6 bases at J, with 10 bases between. From germline, CDR1 is SGHRS and CDR2 YFSETQ. The CDR3 contains 13 residues.